In this sample, the clone carrying this TCR beta chain turned up once. Antigen unknown. This CDR3 has 18 amino acids. The germline V gene encodes CDR1 MDHEN and CDR2 SYDVKM. The V end lost 3 bases, the J end lost 0 bases, and 20 bases lay between the germline ends. These data are taken from a study of chemoradiotherapy in HPV16-positive cancers. Study-wide results and limits: Non-HPV-specific T cells did not expand in tumors during treatment, whereas candidate HPV-specific clones and E7-related motifs did.

Profiling relied on immunoSEQ multiplex PCR, and the TCRdb table lists in-frame clones only, not all of them. This table has some 2,000 clones, 85% to 90% appearing once. Samples were taken several times over chemoradiotherapy. The sequence derives from a human donor with HPV-associated anogenital cancer. This specimen consisted of tumor tissue, obtained from a patient who underwent chemoradiotherapy. The genes are TRBV28 and TRBJ2-5; D is unresolved. The CDR3 DNA reads as TGTGCCAGCAGTTTTGACCCTATCCAAGAGTCGTACCAAGAGACCCAGTACTTC. Protein sequence: CASSFDPIQESYQETQYF. The whole variable domain, filled in from reference TRBV28 and TRBJ2-5, reads DVKVTQSSRYLVKRTGEKVFLECVQDMDHENMFWYRQDPGLGLRLIYFSYDVKMKEKGDIPEGYSVSREKKERFSLILESASTNQTSMYLCASSFDPIQESYQETQYFGPGTRLLVL.